A selection of T cell receptor beta chains follows, all from one sample in a study of blood T cell repertoires in COVID-19. TCRdb's table, derived via immunoSEQ multiplex PCR, lists solely in-frame clones and lacks some. There are around 200,000 clones in the sample; roughly nine tenths occur only once, and less than 25% lies in the top ten. Sequenced input: peripheral blood. The origin of the receptors is a man aged 70 or older with active or convalescent COVID-19. Both conserved end residues are part of each CDR3. The D gene is left open where the match is weak. Only part of the rows carry a size: once, few, many, or a class if the clone is expanded.

TGTGCCAGCAGTTTATCGGCTGGAGTTCTCTACGAGCAGTACTTC CASSLSAGVLYEQYF 15 NA TRBJ2-7 TRBV28 NA
TGTGCCAGCAGTTCTTGGGGGGATCAGCCCCAGCATTTT CASSSWGDQPQHF 13 NA TRBJ1-5 TRBV2 NA
TGTGCCAGCAGCTTAGCAAGACAGGGAGCTTTCTTT CASSLARQGAFF 12 TRBD1 TRBJ1-1 TRBV11-1 NA
TGTGCCAGCAGTTACTCGGGGCATTTGGCAGGAAACACCATATATTTT CASSYSGHLAGNTIYF 16 NA TRBJ1-3 TRBV6-5 NA
TGTGCCAGTAGTAAGGATCCCAGAAGGAGTGAAAAACTGTTTTTT CASSKDPRRSEKLFF 15 NA TRBJ1-4 TRBV19 NA
TGTGCCAGCAGCTTAGGAGGGATCCAAGAGACCCAGTACTTC CASSLGGIQETQYF 14 NA TRBJ2-5 TRBV11-3 NA
TGTGCCACCAGCAGAGATGAAGCGGGACAGCAGTACTTC CATSRDEAGQQYF 13 TRBD2 TRBJ2-7 TRBV15 NA
TGTGCCAGCAGCGTTGAATCGACAGGGATGAGAGGCTATGGCTACACCTTC CASSVESTGMRGYGYTF 17 TRBD1 TRBJ1-2 TRBV9 NA
TGTGCCACCAGCAGAGATCGGGGGACAGGGGGCGGGAAGACCCAGTACTTC CATSRDRGTGGGKTQYF 17 TRBD1 TRBJ2-5 TRBV15 NA
TGTGCCAGCAGTGCAGGGGGGCTTGGCATGAACACTGAAGCTTTCTTT CASSAGGLGMNTEAFF 16 TRBD1 TRBJ1-1 TRBV2 NA
TGTGCCAGCAGCCGAAGACAGGGGAATGAGCAGTTCTTC CASSRRQGNEQFF 13 TRBD1 TRBJ2-1 TRBV5-5 NA
TGTGCCAGCAGTTACTCCCAGCGAGCGTACTATGGCTACACCTTC CASSYSQRAYYGYTF 15 NA TRBJ1-2 TRBV6-5 NA
TGTGCCAGCAGCGTGAGCAAACTAGCGGGAAGCGCGTCAGATACGCAGTATTTT CASSVSKLAGSASDTQYF 18 TRBD2 TRBJ2-3 TRBV9 NA
TGTGCCAGCAGTTTTGGGGGTAGCGGGAGGGCCCGCACAGATACGCAGTATTTT CASSFGGSGRARTDTQYF 18 TRBD2 TRBJ2-3 TRBV28 NA
TGTGCCAGCAGTTTAGACTGGATCGTCAATGAGCAGTTCTTC CASSLDWIVNEQFF 14 NA TRBJ2-1 TRBV27 NA
TGTGCCAGCAGTTGGTGGTCGAAAGACAGGGTAGGAGGGAATGAGCAGTTCTTC CASSWWSKDRVGGNEQFF 18 NA TRBJ2-1 TRBV27 NA
TGTGCCAGCTCTGATCAGTCCTCTGGAAACACCATATATTTT CASSDQSSGNTIYF 14 NA TRBJ1-3 TRBV18 NA
TGTGCCAGCAGTAAGCGGTCGGACTCCTACGAGCAGTACTTC CASSKRSDSYEQYF 14 NA TRBJ2-7 TRBV28 NA
TGTGCCAGTAGTACGTATAGCGTGGGCTCCTACAATGAGCAGTTCTTC CASSTYSVGSYNEQFF 16 NA TRBJ2-1 TRBV19 NA
TGTGCCAGCAGCCCCTGGGGGGATCAGCCCCAGCATTTT CASSPWGDQPQHF 13 NA TRBJ1-5 TRBV6-2/TRBV6-3 once
TGTGCCAGCCATGGACTAGGCTCGAACACCGGGGAGCTGTTTTTT CASHGLGSNTGELFF 15 TRBD2 TRBJ2-2 TRBV18 NA
TGTGCCAGCAGCTCCGGGACAGGGCTGGCTGAAGCTTTCTTT CASSSGTGLAEAFF 14 TRBD1 TRBJ1-1 TRBV5-6 NA
TGTGCCAGCAGTCTCCTAGGACTAGCGGGAGGGGTCGACGAGCAGTACTTC CASSLLGLAGGVDEQYF 17 TRBD2 TRBJ2-7 TRBV27 NA
TGTGCCAGCAGAAACACAGGGGGCGATAGTTCACCCCTCCACTTT CASRNTGGDSSPLHF 15 TRBD1 TRBJ1-6 TRBV7-8 few
TGTGCCAGCAGCTTGGCCTTAAACAGCGGGAGGGCCGGGGAGCTGTTTTTT CASSLALNSGRAGELFF 17 TRBD2 TRBJ2-2 TRBV5-4 NA
TGTGCCAGCAAGACTAGCACAGATACGCAGTATTTT CASKTSTDTQYF 12 NA TRBJ2-3 TRBV2 once
TGTGCCAGCAGCTCAGACAGGGAAGAGACCCAGTACTTC CASSSDREETQYF 13 TRBD1 TRBJ2-5 TRBV11-3 NA
TGTGCCTGGAACGGCAGGGGGTCCGCAGAGACCCAGTACTTC CAWNGRGSAETQYF 14 TRBD1 TRBJ2-5 TRBV30 NA
TGTGCCAGCAACTCCCTGCGGGGGGGACTAGCGGGAGTCGGGGAGACCCAGTACTTC CASNSLRGGLAGVGETQYF 19 TRBD2 TRBJ2-5 TRBV28 NA
TGCAGTGCCGGAGGGGATAAAGCTTTCTTT CSAGGDKAFF 10 NA TRBJ1-1 TRBV20-1 NA
TGTGCCAGCAGTCCCCCGGACAGGGGGAGCCCAAATGGCTACACCTTC CASSPPDRGSPNGYTF 16 TRBD1 TRBJ1-2 TRBV6-2/TRBV6-3 NA
TGCGCCAGCAGCTGGGACAGGGTAACAGATACGCAGTATTTT CASSWDRVTDTQYF 14 TRBD1 TRBJ2-3 TRBV5-1 NA
TGTGCCAGCAGCTGGTCGGGGATCTCCTACGAGCAGTACTTC CASSWSGISYEQYF 14 NA TRBJ2-7 TRBV5-6 NA
TGTGCCTGGAGCCATACAGCTGGTGGGGCCAACGTCCTGACTTTC CAWSHTAGGANVLTF 15 NA TRBJ2-6 TRBV30 NA
TGTGCCAGCACCCGTCAGGGGACGAACACTGAAGCTTTCTTT CASTRQGTNTEAFF 14 NA TRBJ1-1 TRBV11-1 NA
TGTGCCAGCTCACCAGGGCAGGTCCAGGAGACCCAGTACTTC CASSPGQVQETQYF 14 NA TRBJ2-5 TRBV18 NA
TGTGCCAGCAGTGAATTGGGACTGGGGACAGGAGATACGCAGTATTTT CASSELGLGTGDTQYF 16 TRBD1 TRBJ2-3 TRBV25-1 NA
TGCGCCAGCAGCTTGGGGGGACAGGGGGAGGACGCCTCGGAAAAACTGTTTTTT CASSLGGQGEDASEKLFF 18 TRBD1 TRBJ1-4 TRBV5-1 NA
TGCGCCAGCAGCTTTACCGGGGGACTGAGTGAGACCCAGTACTTC CASSFTGGLSETQYF 15 NA TRBJ2-5 TRBV5-1 NA
TGCAGCGTTGAAGGGGCTCCTAATGAAAAACTGTTTTTT CSVEGAPNEKLFF 13 NA TRBJ1-4 TRBV29-1 NA
TGCGCCAGCAGCCAAGATCTCGGGTCAAGGGGCCATGAAGCTTTCTTT CASSQDLGSRGHEAFF 16 NA TRBJ1-1 TRBV4-1 NA
TGTGCCAGCAGCTCCGGAGGGGCGGGACGCTCTGGAAACACCATATATTTT CASSSGGAGRSGNTIYF 17 NA TRBJ1-3 TRBV5-4 few